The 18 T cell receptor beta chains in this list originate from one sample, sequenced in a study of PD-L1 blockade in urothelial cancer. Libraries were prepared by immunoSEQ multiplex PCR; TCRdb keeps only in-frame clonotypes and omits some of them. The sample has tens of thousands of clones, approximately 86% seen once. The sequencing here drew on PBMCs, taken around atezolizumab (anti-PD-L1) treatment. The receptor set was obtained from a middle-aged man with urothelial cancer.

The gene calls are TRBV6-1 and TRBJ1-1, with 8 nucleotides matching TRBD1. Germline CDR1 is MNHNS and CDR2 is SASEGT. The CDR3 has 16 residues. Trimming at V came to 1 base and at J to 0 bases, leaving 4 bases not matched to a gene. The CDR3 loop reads CASSEGTGQVNTEAFF. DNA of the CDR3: TGTGCCAGCAGTGAAGGCACGGGACAGGTGAACACTGAAGCTTTCTTT.

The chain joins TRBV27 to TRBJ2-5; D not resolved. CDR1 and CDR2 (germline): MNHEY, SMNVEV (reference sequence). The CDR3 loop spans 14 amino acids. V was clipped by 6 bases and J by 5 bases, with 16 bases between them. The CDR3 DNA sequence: TGTGCCAGCAGCGTTACGGCCTACAGTGAGACCCAGTACTTC. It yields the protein CASSVTAYSETQYF.

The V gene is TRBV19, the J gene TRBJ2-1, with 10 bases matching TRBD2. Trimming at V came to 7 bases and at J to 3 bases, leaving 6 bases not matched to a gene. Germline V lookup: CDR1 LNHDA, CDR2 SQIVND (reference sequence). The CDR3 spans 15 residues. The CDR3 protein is CASTPSGGNYNEQFF. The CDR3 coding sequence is TGTGCCAGTACCCCTAGCGGGGGTAACTACAATGAGCAGTTCTTC.

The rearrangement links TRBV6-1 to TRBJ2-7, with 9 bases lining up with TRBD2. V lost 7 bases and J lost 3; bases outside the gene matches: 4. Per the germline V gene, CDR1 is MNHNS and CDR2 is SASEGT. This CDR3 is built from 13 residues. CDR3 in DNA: TGTGCCAGCACTGAGACTAGCGGCTACGAGCAGTACTTC. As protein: CASTETSGYEQYF.

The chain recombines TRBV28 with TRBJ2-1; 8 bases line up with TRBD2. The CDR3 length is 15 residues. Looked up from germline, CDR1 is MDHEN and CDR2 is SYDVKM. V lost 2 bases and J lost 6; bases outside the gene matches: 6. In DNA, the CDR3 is TGTGCCAGCAGTTTAGAGGGACTAGGAAGCAATGAGCAGTTCTTC. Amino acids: CASSLEGLGSNEQFF.

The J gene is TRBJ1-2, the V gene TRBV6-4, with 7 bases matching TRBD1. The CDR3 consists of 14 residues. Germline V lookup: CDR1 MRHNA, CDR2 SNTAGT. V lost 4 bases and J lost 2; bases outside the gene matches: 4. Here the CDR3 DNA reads TGTGCCAGCAGTGTTCAACAGGGGAACTATGGCTACACCTTC. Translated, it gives CASSVQQGNYGYTF.

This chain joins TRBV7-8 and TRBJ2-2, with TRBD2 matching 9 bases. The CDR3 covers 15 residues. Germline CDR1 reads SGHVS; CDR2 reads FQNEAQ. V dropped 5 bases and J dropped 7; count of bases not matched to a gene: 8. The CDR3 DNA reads TGTGCCAGCAGCCTTATGAGCGGGAGGTTCGGGGAGCTGTTTTTT. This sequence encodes CASSLMSGRFGELFF.

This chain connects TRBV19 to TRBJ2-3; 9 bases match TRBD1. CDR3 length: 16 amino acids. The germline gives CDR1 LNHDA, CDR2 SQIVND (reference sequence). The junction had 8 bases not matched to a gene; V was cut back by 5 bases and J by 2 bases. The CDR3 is CASSPPGTGSTDTQYF. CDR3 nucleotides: TGTGCCAGTAGTCCCCCGGGGACAGGGTCCACAGATACGCAGTATTTT.

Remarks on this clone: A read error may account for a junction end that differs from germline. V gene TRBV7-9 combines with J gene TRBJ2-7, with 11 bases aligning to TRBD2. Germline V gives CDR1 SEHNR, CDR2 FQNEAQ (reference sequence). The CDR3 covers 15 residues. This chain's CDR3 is CASSLAGTSGYEQYF. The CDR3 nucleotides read TGTGCCAGCAGCCTAGCCGGGACTAGCGGTTACGAGCAGTACTTC.

The CDR3 loop reads CASKGLSAGEQFF. The CDR3 DNA reads as TGTGCCAGCAAGGGTCTTAGCGCCGGTGAGCAGTTCTTC. This rearrangement joins TRBV6-5 to TRBJ2-1; the D gene is possibly TRBD2 (5 bases). V was clipped by 7 bases and J by 9 bases, with 16 bases between them. The CDR3 runs 13 residues. The germline gives CDR1 MNHEY, CDR2 SVGAGI.

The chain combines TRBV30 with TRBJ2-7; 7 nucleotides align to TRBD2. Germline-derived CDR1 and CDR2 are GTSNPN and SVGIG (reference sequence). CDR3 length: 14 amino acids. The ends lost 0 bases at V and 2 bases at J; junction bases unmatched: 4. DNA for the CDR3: TGTGCCTGGAGTGTAGGCAGCGGGGCCTACGAGCAGTACTTC. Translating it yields CAWSVGSGAYEQYF.

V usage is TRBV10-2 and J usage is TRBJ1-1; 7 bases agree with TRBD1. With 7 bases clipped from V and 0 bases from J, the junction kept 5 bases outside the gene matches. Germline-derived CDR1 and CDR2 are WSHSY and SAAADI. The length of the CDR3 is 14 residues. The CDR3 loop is CASTRTGLNTEAFF. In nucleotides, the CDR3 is TGCGCCAGCACCCGGACAGGACTGAACACTGAAGCTTTCTTT.

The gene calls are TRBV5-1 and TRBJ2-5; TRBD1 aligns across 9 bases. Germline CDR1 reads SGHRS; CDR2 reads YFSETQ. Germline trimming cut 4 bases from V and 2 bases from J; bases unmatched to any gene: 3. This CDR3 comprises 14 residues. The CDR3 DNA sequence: TGCGCCAGCAGCCCGGGGACAGGGCAAGAGACCCAGTACTTC. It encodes CASSPGTGQETQYF.

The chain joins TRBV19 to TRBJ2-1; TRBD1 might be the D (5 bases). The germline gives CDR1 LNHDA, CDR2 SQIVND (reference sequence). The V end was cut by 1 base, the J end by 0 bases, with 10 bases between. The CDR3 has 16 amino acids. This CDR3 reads CASSIALGRSYNEQFF. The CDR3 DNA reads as TGTGCCAGTAGTATAGCCCTGGGGCGCTCCTACAATGAGCAGTTCTTC.

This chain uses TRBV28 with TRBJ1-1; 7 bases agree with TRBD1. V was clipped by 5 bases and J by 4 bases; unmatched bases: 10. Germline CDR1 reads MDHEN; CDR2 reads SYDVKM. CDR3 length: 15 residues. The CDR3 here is CASSPLGRGTTEAFF. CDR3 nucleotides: TGTGCCAGCAGTCCCCTCGGCAGGGGGACCACTGAAGCTTTCTTT.

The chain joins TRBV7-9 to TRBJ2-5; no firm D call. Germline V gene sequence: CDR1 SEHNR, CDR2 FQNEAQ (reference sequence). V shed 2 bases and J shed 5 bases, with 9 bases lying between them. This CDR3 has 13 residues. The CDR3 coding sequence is TGTGCCAGCAGCTTATCCGGAGTGGAGACCCAGTACTTC. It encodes CASSLSGVETQYF.

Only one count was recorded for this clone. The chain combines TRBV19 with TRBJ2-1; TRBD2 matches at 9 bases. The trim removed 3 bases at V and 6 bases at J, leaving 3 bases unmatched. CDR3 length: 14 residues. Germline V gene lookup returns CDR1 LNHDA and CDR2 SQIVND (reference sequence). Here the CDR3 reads CASSIGLAPNEQFF. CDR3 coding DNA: TGTGCCAGTAGTATCGGACTAGCGCCCAATGAGCAGTTCTTC.

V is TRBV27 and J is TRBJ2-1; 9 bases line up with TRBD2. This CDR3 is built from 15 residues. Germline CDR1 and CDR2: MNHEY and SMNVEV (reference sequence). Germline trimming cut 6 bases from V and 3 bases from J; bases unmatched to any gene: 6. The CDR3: CASRDSGGNYNEQFF. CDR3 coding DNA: TGTGCCAGCAGGGATAGCGGGGGCAACTACAATGAGCAGTTCTTC.